One sample yielded the 13 T cell receptor beta chains listed below, sequenced in a study of T cells after yellow fever vaccination. One entry per CDR3 protein, called by TCRdb with MiXCR from the 5' RACE reads. The table has 250,000 to 300,000 distinct CDR3 sequences, approximately 13% seen once. The material was CD4+ T cells sorted from PBMCs, obtained 45 days after the yellow fever booster vaccination. Receptors originate from a man aged 25-45 years who received the YFV17D yellow fever vaccine.

This clonotype was seen only a few times. This rearrangement joins TRBV5-1 to TRBJ2-1, with 8 bases lining up with TRBD1. Germline trimming cut 3 bases from V and 8 bases from J; bases unmatched to any gene: 7. Germline V gene data show CDR1 as SGHRS and CDR2 as YFSETQ. CDR3 size: 14 residues. The CDR3 DNA reads TGCGCCAGCAGCTCAGGGGGCGCGGGGCATGAGCAGTTCTTC. It is translated as CASSSGGAGHEQFF.

There are a few counts of this clonotype. In DNA, the CDR3 is TGTGCCAGCAGTACCGCACCATTCAAGGAAAAACTGTTTTTT. Translation: CASSTAPFKEKLFF. The V gene is TRBV12-3 or TRBV12-4, the J gene TRBJ1-4; D gene uncertain. Trimming removed 5 bases from V and 8 bases from J, with 15 bases in between. This CDR3 comprises 14 residues.

V gene TRBV29-1 combines with J gene TRBJ2-1; 11 bases fit TRBD2. The CDR3 spans 13 residues. V shed 4 bases, J shed 9 bases, and the junction held 5 bases outside the gene matches. CDR1 is SQVTM, CDR2 ANQGSEA, per germline. CDR3 nucleotide sequence: TGCAGCGTTGTAGCGGGAGGGTGGGTTGAGCAGTTCTTC. It codes for CSVVAGGWVEQFF.

The table lists this clonotype with many counts. The chain is built from TRBV7-2 and TRBJ2-3; 8 bases map to TRBD1. Germline CDR1 is SGHTA and CDR2 is FQGNSA. The CDR3 is made up of 14 amino acids. The V segment lost 5 bases and the J segment 1 base; nucleotides outside the gene matches: 2. The CDR3 sequence is CASSPDRGTDTQYF. CDR3 nucleotide sequence: TGTGCCAGCAGCCCGGACAGGGGCACAGATACGCAGTATTTT.

The rearrangement links TRBV5-1 to TRBJ2-1; D possibly corresponds to TRBD2 (5 bases). From germline, CDR1 is SGHRS and CDR2 YFSETQ. V lost 4 bases to trimming and J lost 12 bases, with 14 bases between them. CDR3 size: 12 residues. CDR3 region: CASSEERVGQFF. CDR3 DNA: TGCGCCAGCAGCGAGGAGAGGGTGGGGCAGTTCTTC.

This clonotype was observed at least ten times. This chain uses TRBV5-6 with TRBJ2-1; 8 bases align to TRBD2. V lost 2 bases, J lost 7 bases, and 8 bases stayed unmatched. Germline-derived CDR1 and CDR2 are SGHDT and YYEEEE. This CDR3 is 15 amino acids long. The CDR3 spells CASSLSGRARNEQFF. CDR3 bases: TGTGCCAGCAGCTTATCCGGGAGGGCCAGGAATGAGCAGTTCTTC.

V and J are TRBV20-1 and TRBJ2-1; 11 bases match TRBD2. This CDR3 region has 15 residues. Germline V gene lookup returns CDR1 DFQATT and CDR2 SNEGSKA (reference sequence). The V gene end was trimmed by 3 bases and the J gene end by 6 bases; junction bases not matched to a gene: 7. The CDR3 loop is CSASVGLAGANEQFF. DNA for the CDR3: TGCAGTGCTAGTGTCGGACTAGCGGGTGCCAATGAGCAGTTCTTC.

At least ten counts were recorded for this clonotype. This sequence joins TRBV9 and TRBJ2-1, with D unclear. Deletions cut 0 bases from V and 8 bases from J, with 9 bases between. Germline lookup yields CDR1 SGDLS and CDR2 YYNGEE. The CDR3 extends over 13 amino acids. The CDR3 spells CASSVEGRHEQFF. In DNA form, the CDR3 reads TGTGCCAGCAGCGTAGAGGGTAGACATGAGCAGTTCTTC.

This clonotype was observed many times. This chain links TRBV20-1 with TRBJ2-1; tentative D call: TRBD2 (6 bases). The CDR3 spans 17 residues. CDR1 is DFQATT and CDR2 is SNEGSKA in the germline V gene (reference sequence). V lost 1 base and J 2 bases, leaving 18 bases between the germline ends. CDR3 nucleotide sequence: TGCAGTGCTAGAGTCCGACTAGGCCTAAAAACCTACAATGAGCAGTTCTTC. It encodes CSARVRLGLKTYNEQFF.

The table lists this clonotype with many counts. J is TRBJ1-1 and V is TRBV27; unclear D gene. This CDR3 has 13 amino acids. The germline CDR1 and CDR2 sequences are MNHEY and SMNVEV (reference sequence). Trimming removed 8 bases at V and 2 bases at J, with 12 bases between. CDR3 coding DNA: TGTGCCAGCTCGCCCGCGGGTAACACTGAAGCTTTCTTT. Its protein product is CASSPAGNTEAFF.

The rearrangement joins TRBV25-1 to TRBJ2-5, with TRBD2 identical over 12 bases. Germline V gene lookup returns CDR1 MGHDK and CDR2 SYGVNS. The CDR3 runs to 20 residues. V shed 0 bases and J 4 bases; nucleotides not matched to a gene: 15. CDR3 protein: CASSEYGTLAGGRWRETQYF. Here the CDR3 DNA reads TGTGCCAGCAGTGAATACGGAACCCTAGCGGGAGGGAGATGGAGAGAGACCCAGTACTTC.

CDR3 loop: CSGGRVGNEQFF. The CDR3 region has the DNA TGCTCCGGAGGGAGGGTGGGGAATGAGCAGTTCTTC. The gene calls are TRBV29-1 and TRBJ2-1; 7 bases are shared with TRBD2. The CDR3 covers 12 residues. The germline V gene has CDR1 SQVTM and CDR2 ANQGSEA.

This clonotype was counted only a few times. The CDR3 loop is CASSLDGGYNEQFF. For the CDR3, the DNA is TGTGCCAGCAGCTTAGATGGCGGTTACAATGAGCAGTTCTTC. The chain uses TRBV7-9 and TRBJ2-1, with unresolved D. Trimming removed 1 base from V and 4 bases from J, with 8 bases in between. The CDR3 is 14 residues long. The V gene's germline CDR1 is SEHNR and CDR2 FQNEAQ (reference sequence).